This passage covers 30 T cell receptor beta chains from one sample sequenced in a study of blood T cell repertoires in COVID-19. Produced via immunoSEQ multiplex PCR; TCRdb's table is partial and in-frame only. The sample shows some 140,000 clones, 75% to 90% of them seen only once. Sequencing used peripheral blood. The receptors were sampled from a man in his fifties or sixties with active COVID-19.

The CDR3 DNA follows: TGTGCCATCGGGCCCGGCTTAGGGGCTGGATACGAGCAGTACTTC. Protein sequence: CAIGPGLGAGYEQYF. This chain joins TRBV10-3 and TRBJ2-7; weak D call: TRBD1 (5 bases). The CDR3 contains 15 residues. The V and J ends lost 8 bases and 4 bases respectively, with 21 bases between them. Per germline, CDR1 ENHRY and CDR2 SYGVKD.

The genes are TRBV5-1 and TRBJ1-1; TRBD1 might be the D (6 bases). Germline V gene sequence: CDR1 SGHRS, CDR2 YFSETQ. V lost 4 bases to trimming and J lost 0 bases, with 10 bases between them. The CDR3 extends over 14 amino acids. The CDR3: CASSPQGMNTEAFF. As DNA, the CDR3 is TGCGCCAGCAGCCCACAGGGTATGAACACTGAAGCTTTCTTT.

V gene TRBV2 combines with J gene TRBJ1-1; a weak D match, TRBD1 (5 bases). The length of the CDR3 is 15 residues. Trimming left V 3 bases short and J 0 bases short, with 11 bases between. The germline V gene has CDR1 SNHLY and CDR2 FYNNEI. In DNA form, the CDR3 reads TGTGCCAGCAGTGATTCAGGGTTTTTGAACACTGAAGCTTTCTTT. Translated, it gives CASSDSGFLNTEAFF.

The rearrangement uses TRBV13 and TRBJ1-2; TRBD1 is a possible D gene (5 bases). The V end lost 5 bases, the J end lost 2 bases, and 18 bases lay between the germline ends. The CDR3 extends over 16 amino acids. CDR1 and CDR2 from the germline V gene are PRHDT and FYEKMQ (reference sequence). The CDR3 DNA is TGTGCCAGCAGCCCCCAAGAAGCAGGGTTAAACTATGGCTACACCTTC. Its protein is CASSPQEAGLNYGYTF.

The gene calls are TRBV4-3 and TRBJ1-6; tentatively, D is TRBD1 (5 bases). Germline V gives CDR1 LGHNA, CDR2 YSLEER. V was cut by 1 base and J by 9 bases, with 13 bases left in between. The CDR3 runs to 15 residues. DNA for the CDR3: TGCGCCAGCAGCCAAGCTAGGGGTGGTAGTTCACCCCTCCACTTT. This gives the protein CASSQARGGSSPLHF.

The chain couples TRBV4-1 to TRBJ2-4; possible D gene TRBD2, 6 bases. Trimming took 4 bases from V and 7 from J, leaving 20 bases between them. Germline values: CDR1 MGHRA, CDR2 YSYEKL. CDR3 length: 16 amino acids. Written as DNA, the CDR3 is TGCGCCAGCAGCCCGTCCCCCGGGGGAGATAGGAACATTCAGTACTTC. Translated: CASSPSPGGDRNIQYF.

V usage is TRBV3-1 (or the pseudogene TRBV3-2) and J usage is TRBJ2-1, with D maybe TRBD2 (6 bases). The CDR3 has 13 amino acids. The V end was cut by 0 bases, the J end by 13 bases, with 13 bases between. Germline loops: CDR1 LGHDT, CDR2 YNNKEL (reference sequence). This CDR3 is CASSQDLRGVQFF. The CDR3 bases are TGTGCCAGCAGCCAAGATCTGCGCGGGGTACAGTTCTTC.

This sequence joins TRBV3-1 (or the pseudogene TRBV3-2) and TRBJ1-1; 10 positions match TRBD1. The CDR3 is 15 residues long. Germline-derived CDR1 and CDR2 are LGHDT and YNNKEL (reference sequence). V trimming: 6 bases; J trimming: 1 base; junction bases outside the gene matches: 5. The CDR3 DNA is TGTGCCAGCAGAGGGACAGGGGCCAAGAACACTGAAGCTTTCTTT. Translation: CASRGTGAKNTEAFF.

The rearrangement joins TRBV6-4 to TRBJ2-3; 7 bases agree with TRBD1. The CDR3 runs to 15 residues. V lost 2 bases to trimming and J lost 6 bases; unmatched junction nucleotides: 8. The germline V gene encodes CDR1 MRHNA and CDR2 SNTAGT. This CDR3 reads CASSDRARGSDTQYF. The CDR3 bases are TGTGCCAGCAGTGACCGCGCCAGGGGGTCCGATACGCAGTATTTT.

The chain links TRBV7-2 to TRBJ2-7, with 13 bases that match TRBD2. The CDR3 contains 14 residues. After removal of 4 bases from V and 5 bases from J, the junction contained 2 bases not matched to a gene. Per germline, CDR1 SGHTA and CDR2 FQGNSA. The CDR3 nucleotides read TGTGCCAGCAGCTGGACTAGCGGGGGCCACGAGCAGTACTTC. It codes for CASSWTSGGHEQYF.

This chain's CDR3 is CASSYDRGGNEQFF. The DNA of the CDR3 is TGTGCCAGCAGTTACGATCGGGGGGGTAATGAGCAGTTCTTC. J is TRBJ2-1 and V is TRBV6-5; 8 bases fit TRBD2. The CDR3 spans 14 residues. V trimming: 2 bases; J trimming: 7 bases; junction bases outside the gene matches: 4. Germline loops: CDR1 MNHEY, CDR2 SVGAGI.

The chain couples TRBV3-1 (or the pseudogene TRBV3-2) to TRBJ2-1; tentative D call: TRBD2 (5 bases). This CDR3 has 15 residues. V lost 1 base and J 6 bases, leaving 13 bases between the germline ends. CDR1 and CDR2 (germline): LGHDT, YNNKEL (reference sequence). The CDR3 DNA reads as TGTGCCAGCAGCCAAGGGGTAGCTGCGGGCAATGAGCAGTTCTTC. This sequence encodes CASSQGVAAGNEQFF.

CDR3 nucleotide sequence: TGTGCCAGCACCCCGGGGGGAACCAGCAATCAGCCCCAGCATTTT. Its protein product is CASTPGGTSNQPQHF. V gene TRBV7-2 combines with J gene TRBJ1-5, with D tentatively TRBD1 (5 bases). The germline V gene encodes CDR1 SGHTA and CDR2 FQGNSA. This CDR3 comprises 15 residues. Trimming took 7 bases from V and 1 from J, leaving 14 bases between them.

Here the CDR3 DNA reads TGTGCCAGCATGGGGACAGGGGGAAATGAAAAACTGTTTTTT. Translating gives CASMGTGGNEKLFF. This sequence joins TRBV2 and TRBJ1-4, with 11 bases matching TRBD1. The CDR3 loop spans 14 amino acids. The junction had 3 bases not matched to a gene; V was cut back by 7 bases and J by 5 bases. Germline V lookup: CDR1 SNHLY, CDR2 FYNNEI. The entire variable domain, with the rest obtained from reference TRBV2 and TRBJ1-4, is as follows: EPEVTQTPSHQVTQMGQEVILRCVPISNHLYFYWYRQILGQKVEFLVSFYNNEISEKSEIFDDQFSVERPDGSNFTLKIRSTKLEDSAMYFCASMGTGGNEKLFFGSGTQLSVL.

This sequence joins TRBV12-3 or TRBV12-4 and TRBJ1-2; 7 bases are a match to TRBD1. The CDR3 runs 13 residues. Trimming cost V 5 bases and J 8 bases; bases outside gene matches: 8. Here the CDR3 DNA reads TGTGCCAGCAGTACAGGGGTGAAGGGCGGCTACACCTTC. This encodes CASSTGVKGGYTF.

This chain links TRBV2 with TRBJ2-7; 7 nucleotides line up with TRBD2. V was pared by 3 bases and J by 4 bases, with 9 bases of the junction left unmatched. The CDR3 has 15 residues. The germline gives CDR1 SNHLY, CDR2 FYNNEI. CDR3 loop: CASSESPREGYEQYF. The CDR3 bases are TGTGCCAGCAGTGAGTCCCCCAGGGAGGGGTACGAGCAGTACTTC.

The chain joins TRBV9 to TRBJ1-4; D not resolved. Germline assignment: CDR1 SGDLS and CDR2 YYNGEE. This CDR3 region has 15 residues. V lost 4 bases to trimming and J lost 8 bases, with 18 bases between them. CDR3 in DNA: TGTGCCAGCAGCCTTCCTACGGCCCCGGGAGAAAAACTGTTTTTT. Translation gives CASSLPTAPGEKLFF.

The V and J genes are TRBV5-1 and TRBJ1-1; D uncertain. The CDR3 runs 15 residues. Germline V gene sequence: CDR1 SGHRS, CDR2 YFSETQ. V lost 4 bases, J lost 1 base, and 14 bases lay in between. CDR3 sequence reads: CASSPINPGNTEAFF. The CDR3 region has the DNA TGCGCCAGCAGCCCAATCAACCCCGGGAACACTGAAGCTTTCTTT.

The rearrangement joins TRBV3-1 (or the pseudogene TRBV3-2) to TRBJ2-3; 10 bases map to TRBD2. After removal of 4 bases from V and 4 bases from J, the junction contained 5 bases not matched to a gene. The CDR3 has 15 amino acids. CDR1 is LGHDT, CDR2 YNNKEL, per germline (reference sequence). The CDR3 here is CASSRRLAGADTQYF. In DNA form, the CDR3 reads TGTGCCAGCAGCCGCCGACTAGCGGGCGCAGATACGCAGTATTTT.

There are a few counts of this clone. This chain joins TRBV11-2 and TRBJ2-7; 9 nucleotides align to TRBD1. This CDR3 contains 15 residues. V lost 6 bases and J lost 7; bases outside the gene matches: 13. From germline, CDR1 is SGHAT and CDR2 FQNNGV. The CDR3 spells CASSWSGTGSSEQYF. The CDR3 nucleotides are TGTGCCAGCAGTTGGTCCGGGACAGGGTCGTCAGAGCAGTACTTC.

The gene calls are TRBV9 and TRBJ2-5; TRBD2 aligns across 8 bases. The CDR3 is 18 residues long. The ends lost 4 bases at V and 3 bases at J; junction bases unmatched: 17. Germline assignment: CDR1 SGDLS and CDR2 YYNGEE. The CDR3 loop reads CASSSYRGQAGVKETQYF. CDR3 bases: TGTGCCAGCAGCTCGTACCGGGGTCAAGCGGGAGTTAAAGAGACCCAGTACTTC. Drawing the rest from reference TRBV9 and TRBJ2-5, the complete variable domain is DSGVTQTPKHLITATGQRVTLRCSPRSGDLSVYWYQQSLDQGLQFLIQYYNGEERAKGNILERFSAQQFPDLHSELNLSSLELGDSALYFCASSSYRGQAGVKETQYFGPGTRLLVL.

The rearrangement links TRBV20-1 to TRBJ1-5, with 10 bases matching TRBD1. The germline V gene has CDR1 DFQATT and CDR2 SNEGSKA (reference sequence). This CDR3 has 14 residues. The V segment lost 3 bases and the J segment 11 bases; nucleotides outside the gene matches: 10. The CDR3 bases are TGCAGTGCTAGTCACGGGACAGGGGTAAAGACCCAGCATTTT. It translates to CSASHGTGVKTQHF.

The CDR3 region has the DNA TGTGCCAGCAGTAATACAGGGGGGGTGAACACTGAAGCTTTCTTT. This sequence encodes CASSNTGGVNTEAFF. This sequence joins TRBV6-6 and TRBJ1-1; 8 bases fit TRBD1. V lost 5 bases to trimming and J lost 0 bases; unmatched junction nucleotides: 5. Germline V gene sequence: CDR1 MNHNY, CDR2 SVGAGI (reference sequence). This CDR3 is 15 amino acids long.

V is TRBV3-1 (or the pseudogene TRBV3-2) and J is TRBJ1-6, with D maybe TRBD1 (5 bases). The CDR3 has 17 amino acids. Trimming pared 1 base from V and 2 bases from J, leaving 12 bases between. The germline V gene encodes CDR1 LGHDT and CDR2 YNNKEL (reference sequence). CDR3 nucleotides: TGTGCCAGCAGCCAAGCCACGTCAGGGACCTATAATTCACCCCTCCACTTT. Translation gives CASSQATSGTYNSPLHF.

V usage is TRBV7-9 and J usage is TRBJ1-1, with 7 bases identical to TRBD1. Germline V CDR1 and CDR2: SEHNR, FQNEAQ (reference sequence). Unmatched junction bases numbered 5, after V lost 0 bases and J lost 4 bases. CDR3 size: 15 residues. The CDR3 sequence is CASSLATGPGTEAFF. In nucleotides, the CDR3 is TGTGCCAGCAGCTTAGCGACAGGGCCGGGCACTGAAGCTTTCTTT.

This clone was observed a handful of times. CDR3 bases: TGTGCCAGCAGCACAGCGGCCTCTAATCAGCCCCAGCATTTT. Translated, it gives CASSTAASNQPQHF. The chain has TRBV2 and TRBJ1-5; D not resolved. In germline, CDR1 is SNHLY, CDR2 FYNNEI. The CDR3 is 14 residues long. With 6 bases removed from V and 4 bases from J, the gap between germline ends came to 13 bases.

This chain uses TRBV29-1 with TRBJ2-2; D possibly corresponds to TRBD1 (5 bases). This CDR3 is 12 amino acids long. Germline CDR1 is SQVTM and CDR2 is ANQGSEA. V lost 6 bases, J lost 5 bases, and 10 bases lay in between. The CDR3 region has the DNA TGCAGCGTGGTTAGACAGACCGGGGAGCTGTTTTTT. This sequence encodes CSVVRQTGELFF.

This chain connects TRBV29-1 to TRBJ2-7, with TRBD2 matching 11 bases. The CDR3 has 13 residues. From germline, CDR1 is SQVTM and CDR2 ANQGSEA. The V gene end was trimmed by 6 bases and the J gene end by 3 bases; junction bases not matched to a gene: 4. CDR3 nucleotide sequence: TGCAGCGTCGGGGGGACTAGCGGCTACGAGCAGTACTTC. It is translated as CSVGGTSGYEQYF.

This clone was counted a single time. The gene calls are TRBV2 and TRBJ2-5; 8 bases are a match to TRBD2. This CDR3 comprises 15 residues. Germline V CDR1 and CDR2: SNHLY, FYNNEI. The V and J ends lost 8 bases and 4 bases, in that order; junction bases with no gene match: 12. CDR3 in DNA: TGTGCCAGCTCCGGGGGGACTAGGATCTCAGAGACCCAGTACTTC. It is translated as CASSGGTRISETQYF.

V and J are TRBV7-9 and TRBJ1-2; D might be TRBD1 (5 bases). The CDR3 extends over 11 amino acids. With 0 bases removed from V and 12 bases from J, the gap between germline ends came to 8 bases. CDR1 is SEHNR and CDR2 is FQNEAQ in the germline V gene (reference sequence). The CDR3 nucleotides are TGTGCCAGCAGCTTAGCGGAAGGGGACACCTTC. Translated: CASSLAEGDTF. The full variable domain, with the rest looked up from reference TRBV7-9 and TRBJ1-2, is DTGVSQNPRHKITKRGQNVTFRCDPISEHNRLYWYRQTLGQGPEFLTYFQNEAQLEKSRLLSDRFSAERPKGSFSTLEIQRTEQGDSAMYLCASSLAEGDTFGSGTRLTVV.